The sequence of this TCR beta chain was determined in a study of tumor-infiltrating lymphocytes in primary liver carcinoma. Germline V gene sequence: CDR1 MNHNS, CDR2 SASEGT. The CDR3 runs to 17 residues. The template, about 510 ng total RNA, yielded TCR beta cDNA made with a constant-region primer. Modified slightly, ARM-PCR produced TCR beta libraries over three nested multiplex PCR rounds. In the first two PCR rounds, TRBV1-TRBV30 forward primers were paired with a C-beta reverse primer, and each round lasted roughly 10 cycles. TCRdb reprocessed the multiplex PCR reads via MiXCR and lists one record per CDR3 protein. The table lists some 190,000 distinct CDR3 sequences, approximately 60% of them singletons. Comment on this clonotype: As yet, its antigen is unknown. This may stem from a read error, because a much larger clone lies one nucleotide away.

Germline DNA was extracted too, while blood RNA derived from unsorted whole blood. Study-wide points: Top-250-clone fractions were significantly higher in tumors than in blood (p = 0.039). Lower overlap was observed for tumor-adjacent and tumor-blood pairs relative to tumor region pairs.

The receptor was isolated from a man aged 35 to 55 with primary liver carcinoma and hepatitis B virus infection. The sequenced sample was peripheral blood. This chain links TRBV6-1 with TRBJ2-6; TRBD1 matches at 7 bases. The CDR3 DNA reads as TGTGCCAGGAGTGAGGGCAGGGGGTCGACTGGGGCCAACGTCCTGACTTTC. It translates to CARSEGRGSTGANVLTF.